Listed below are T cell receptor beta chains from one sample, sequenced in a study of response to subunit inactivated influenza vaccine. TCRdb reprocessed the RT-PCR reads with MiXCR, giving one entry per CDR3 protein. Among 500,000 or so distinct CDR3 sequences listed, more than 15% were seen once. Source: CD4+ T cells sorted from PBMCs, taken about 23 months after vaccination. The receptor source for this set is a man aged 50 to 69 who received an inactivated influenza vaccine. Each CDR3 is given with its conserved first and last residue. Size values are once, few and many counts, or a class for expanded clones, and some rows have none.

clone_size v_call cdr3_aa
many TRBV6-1 CASSELAGTTDTQYF
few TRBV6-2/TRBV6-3 CASRFDPWNHPQHF
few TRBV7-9 CASSSDRVANSPLHF
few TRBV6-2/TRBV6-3 CASSRWGGEQFF
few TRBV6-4 CASSATGVNSPLHF
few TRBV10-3 CAISESEDNTEAFF
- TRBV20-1 CSARAIGGYTF
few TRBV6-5 CASSLQVGARTDTQYF
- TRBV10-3 CAISPGTGLNTEAFF
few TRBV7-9 CASSRAGVPYEQYF
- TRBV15 CATSFSGRNYEQYF
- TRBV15 CATSRSIAAVDTQYF
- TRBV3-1 CASSQTAVNEKLFF
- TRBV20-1 CSARDPTSGGYNEQFF
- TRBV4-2 CASSPQSGGHYNEQFF
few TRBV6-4 CASSLTSGRLNEQFF
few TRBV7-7 CASSENTGNEQFF
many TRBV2 CASRFPGIQETQYF
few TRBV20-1 CSARQVQETQYF
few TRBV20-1 CSARGSGGLYEQYF
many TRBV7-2 CASSNKHGGISYNEQFF
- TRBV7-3 CASSHRGAGELFF
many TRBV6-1 CASRVSNTDTQYF
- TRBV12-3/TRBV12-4 CASSFRAEVRSPLHF
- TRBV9 CASSDGGRTGELFF
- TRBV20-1 CSAGRYGPRSGNTIYF
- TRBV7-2 CASSLVAGGNYEQFF
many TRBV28 CASSLPWDTQYF
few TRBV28 CASILWGARTEAFF
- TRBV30 CAWSVLGPGNYEQYF
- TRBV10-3 CAISGQPDKAFF
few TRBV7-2 CASSDRVSYEQYF
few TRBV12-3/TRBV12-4 CASTTGVETQYF
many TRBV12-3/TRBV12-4 CASSPLMNTEAFF
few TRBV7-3 CASSLTGGSTGELFF
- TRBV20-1 CSAYQDTWTSGQETQYF
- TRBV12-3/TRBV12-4 CASTVGGAAYEQYF
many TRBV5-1 CASSLAGTSGGAYNEQFF
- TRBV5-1 CASSLDGWVYEQYF
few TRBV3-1 CASGSSSGNTIYF
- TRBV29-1 CSVAYGQNSPLHF
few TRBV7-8 CASSHGVDDGYTF
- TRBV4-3 CASSQFLDLEAFF
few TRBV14 CASSQGSGPNYGYTF
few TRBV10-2 CASSDPGGSNYGYTF
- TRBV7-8 CASSLASGDRGAKQYF
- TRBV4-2 CASSQAGPRGADTQYF
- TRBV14 CASSQFILETQYF
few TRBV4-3 CASSQLTGVDTQYF
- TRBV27 CASSNIAGYEQYF
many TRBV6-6 CASSPRGQYNEQFF
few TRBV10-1 CASRQGVGGELFF
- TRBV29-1 CSATEAQETQYF
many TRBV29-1 CSVAGHTDTQYF
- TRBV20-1 CSAPRRTTSPETQYF
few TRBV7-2 CASSFARGGVGEKLFF
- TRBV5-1 CASSLDGQIYGYTF
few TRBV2 CASKKTGREQYF
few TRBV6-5 CASSYSPGSGANVLTF
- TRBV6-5 CASSSGALNTGELFF